This note documents a single TCR beta chain sequence. Its antigen is unknown. Germline CDR1 is MGHRA and CDR2 is YSYEKL. The CDR3 totals 17 residues. Trimming took off 4 bases at V and 0 bases at J, with 17 bases between the two ends. This sample is part of a study of post-analysis software for immune sequencing data. Whole-study findings and limits: Normalized Chao1 diversity was significantly lower in multiple sclerosis patients than in controls. Compared with controls, patients had more of roughly five TRBV segments, including TRBV5-6, TRBV5-1 and TRBV20-1.

Prepared libraries of TCR beta cDNA carried unique molecular identifiers. TCRdb ran MiXCR on the PCR reads and lists one entry per CDR3 protein. The data contain approximately 770,000 distinct CDR3 sequences, just over 45% of them singletons. Sequences were obtained from blood. The chain carries TRBV4-1 and TRBJ2-3; D gene ambiguous. The clonotype originates from a girl between 10 and 17 years old with multiple sclerosis. CDR3 protein: CASSPKFTDTSTDTQYF. Written as DNA, the CDR3 is TGCGCCAGCAGCCCCAAGTTTACAGACACTAGCACAGATACGCAGTATTTT.